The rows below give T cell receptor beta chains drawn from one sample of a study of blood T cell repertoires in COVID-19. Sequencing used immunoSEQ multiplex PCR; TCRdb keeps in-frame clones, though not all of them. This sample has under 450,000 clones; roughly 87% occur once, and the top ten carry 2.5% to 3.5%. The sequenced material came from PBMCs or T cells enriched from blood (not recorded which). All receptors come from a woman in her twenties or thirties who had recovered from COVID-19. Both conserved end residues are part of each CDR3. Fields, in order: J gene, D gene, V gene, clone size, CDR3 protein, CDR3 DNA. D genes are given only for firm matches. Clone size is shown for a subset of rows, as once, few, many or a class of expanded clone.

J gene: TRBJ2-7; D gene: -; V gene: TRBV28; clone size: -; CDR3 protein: CASLASSYEQYF; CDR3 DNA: TGTGCCAGCTTGGCCTCCTCCTACGAGCAGTACTTC
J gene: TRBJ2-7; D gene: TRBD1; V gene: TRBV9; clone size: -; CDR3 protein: CASSAGQSSYEQYF; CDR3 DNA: TGTGCCAGCAGCGCGGGACAGAGCTCCTACGAGCAGTACTTC
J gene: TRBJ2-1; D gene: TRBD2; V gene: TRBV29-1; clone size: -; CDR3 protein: CSVESGSSYNEQFF; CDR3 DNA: TGCAGCGTTGAGAGCGGGAGCTCCTACAATGAGCAGTTCTTC
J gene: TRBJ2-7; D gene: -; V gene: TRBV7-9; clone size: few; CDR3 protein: CASSLTGQITYEQYF; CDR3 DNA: TGTGCCAGCAGCTTAACCGGACAGATAACCTACGAGCAGTACTTC
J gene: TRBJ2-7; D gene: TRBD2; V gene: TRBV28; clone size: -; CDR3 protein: CASSREGRQYF; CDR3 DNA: TGTGCCAGCAGCCGGGAGGGGAGACAGTACTTC
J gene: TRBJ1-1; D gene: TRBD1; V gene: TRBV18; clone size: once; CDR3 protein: CASSFSTGMNTEAFF; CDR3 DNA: TGTGCCAGTTCCTTCTCGACAGGGATGAACACTGAAGCTTTCTTT
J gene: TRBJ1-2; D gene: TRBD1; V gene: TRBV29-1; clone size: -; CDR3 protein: CSVVYPGQAVYGYTF; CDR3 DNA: TGCAGCGTTGTCTATCCGGGACAGGCTGTCTATGGCTACACCTTC
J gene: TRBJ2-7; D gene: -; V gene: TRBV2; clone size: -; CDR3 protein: CASSRLEFYEQYF; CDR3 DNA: TGTGCCAGCAGTAGACTTGAATTCTACGAGCAGTACTTC
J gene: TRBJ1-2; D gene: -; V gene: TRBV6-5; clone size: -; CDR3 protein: CASSPPYLGDGYTF; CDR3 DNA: TGTGCCAGCAGCCCACCGTATCTGGGAGATGGCTACACCTTC
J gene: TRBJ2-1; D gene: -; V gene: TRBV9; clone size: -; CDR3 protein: CASSVSGDTDNEQFF; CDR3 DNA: TGTGCCAGCAGCGTATCAGGGGACACCGACAATGAGCAGTTCTTC
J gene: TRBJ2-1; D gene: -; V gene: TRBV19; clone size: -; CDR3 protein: CASRTRTSYNEQFF; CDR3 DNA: TGTGCCAGTAGGACTCGCACCTCCTACAATGAGCAGTTCTTC
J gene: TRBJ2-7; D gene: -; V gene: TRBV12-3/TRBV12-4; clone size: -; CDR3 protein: CASSLREVNEQYF; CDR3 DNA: TGTGCCAGCAGTTTGAGGGAGGTCAACGAGCAGTACTTC
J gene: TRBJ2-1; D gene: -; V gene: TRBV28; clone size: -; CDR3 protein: CASSQAVYHNEQFF; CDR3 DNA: TGTGCCAGCAGCCAAGCCGTCTATCACAATGAGCAGTTCTTC
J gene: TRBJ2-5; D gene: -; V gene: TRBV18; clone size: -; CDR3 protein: CASSPAGGETQYF; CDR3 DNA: TGTGCCAGCTCACCAGCCGGGGGAGAGACCCAGTACTTC
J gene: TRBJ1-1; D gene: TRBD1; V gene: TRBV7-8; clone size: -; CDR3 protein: CASSALRGDVLNTEAFF; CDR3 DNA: TGTGCCAGCAGCGCCCTCAGGGGGGACGTACTGAACACTGAAGCTTTCTTT
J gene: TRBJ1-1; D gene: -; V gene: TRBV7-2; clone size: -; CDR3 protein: CASQGYYDTEAFF; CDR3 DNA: TGTGCCAGTCAGGGGTATTATGACACTGAAGCTTTCTTT
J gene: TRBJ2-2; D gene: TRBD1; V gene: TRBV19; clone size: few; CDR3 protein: CASRVEGGRTGELFF; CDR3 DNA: TGTGCCAGTAGAGTTGAAGGGGGCCGGACCGGGGAGCTGTTTTTT
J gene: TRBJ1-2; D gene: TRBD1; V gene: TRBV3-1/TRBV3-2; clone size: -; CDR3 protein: CASSRQGAEGYTF; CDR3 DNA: TGTGCCAGCAGCCGACAGGGGGCTGAAGGCTACACCTTC
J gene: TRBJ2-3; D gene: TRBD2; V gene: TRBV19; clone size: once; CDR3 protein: CASSPETSGRSTDTQYF; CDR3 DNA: TGTGCCAGTAGTCCCGAGACTAGCGGGAGAAGCACAGATACGCAGTATTTT
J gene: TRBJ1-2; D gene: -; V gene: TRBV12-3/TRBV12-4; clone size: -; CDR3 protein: CASSLGGGYTF; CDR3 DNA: TGTGCCAGCAGTCTCGGCGGGGGCTACACCTTC
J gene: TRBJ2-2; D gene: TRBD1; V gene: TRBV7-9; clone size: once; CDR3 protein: CASSLTGQGVTGELFF; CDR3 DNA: TGTGCCAGCAGCTTAACGGGACAGGGAGTGACCGGGGAGCTGTTTTTT
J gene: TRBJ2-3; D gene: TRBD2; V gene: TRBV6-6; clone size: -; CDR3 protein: CASSRPSGGTPFNTQYF; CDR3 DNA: TGTGCCAGCAGTCGTCCTAGCGGGGGGACCCCTTTCAATACGCAGTATTTT
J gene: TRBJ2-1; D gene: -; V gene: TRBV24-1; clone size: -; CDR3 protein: CASGTKNNEQFF; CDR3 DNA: TGTGCCTCCGGGACAAAAAACAATGAGCAGTTCTTC
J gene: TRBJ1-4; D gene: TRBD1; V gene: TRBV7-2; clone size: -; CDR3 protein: CASSPGTGNEKLFF; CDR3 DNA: TGTGCCAGCAGCCCCGGGACAGGGAATGAAAAACTGTTTTTT
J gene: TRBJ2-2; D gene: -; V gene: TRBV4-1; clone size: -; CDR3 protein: CASSQPNPRLSQEELFF; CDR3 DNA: TGCGCCAGCAGCCAGCCCAACCCCCGTCTAAGCCAAGAGGAGCTGTTTTTT
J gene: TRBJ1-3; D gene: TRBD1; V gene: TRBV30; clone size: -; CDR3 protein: CAWSPGGGNTIYF; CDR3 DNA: TGTGCCTGGAGTCCAGGGGGGGGAAACACCATATATTTT
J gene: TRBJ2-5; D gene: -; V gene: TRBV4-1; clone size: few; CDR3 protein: CASSLLEQETQYF; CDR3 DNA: TGCGCCAGCAGCCTACTAGAACAAGAGACCCAGTACTTC
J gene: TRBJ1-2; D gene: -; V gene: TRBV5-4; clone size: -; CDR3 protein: CASSLDPEDTRGYTF; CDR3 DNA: TGTGCCAGCAGCTTGGACCCAGAGGATACTCGCGGCTACACCTTC
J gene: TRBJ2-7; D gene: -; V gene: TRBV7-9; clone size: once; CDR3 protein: CASSPTDRVRGEQYF; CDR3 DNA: TGTGCCAGCAGCCCCACCGACAGGGTGCGGGGCGAGCAGTACTTC
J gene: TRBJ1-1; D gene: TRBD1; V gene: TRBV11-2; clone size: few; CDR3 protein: CASSLNEDRKAFF; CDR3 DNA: TGTGCCAGCAGCTTAAACGAGGACAGGAAAGCTTTCTTT
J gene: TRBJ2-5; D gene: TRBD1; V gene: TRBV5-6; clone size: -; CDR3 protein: CASSDTGGTETQYF; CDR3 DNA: TGTGCCAGCAGCGATACAGGGGGCACGGAGACCCAGTACTTC
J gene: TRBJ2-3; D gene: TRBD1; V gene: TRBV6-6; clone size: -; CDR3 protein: CASTLGQGSTDTQYF; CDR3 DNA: TGTGCCAGCACTTTGGGACAGGGTAGCACAGATACGCAGTATTTT
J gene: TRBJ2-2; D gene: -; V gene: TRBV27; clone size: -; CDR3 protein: CASSSLGGGELFF; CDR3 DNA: TGTGCCAGCAGTTCCCTCGGCGGCGGGGAGCTGTTTTTT
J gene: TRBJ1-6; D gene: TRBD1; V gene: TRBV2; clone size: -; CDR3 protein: CASSEPDRAGAPLHF; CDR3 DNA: TGTGCCAGCAGTGAACCAGACAGGGCTGGGGCACCCCTCCACTTT
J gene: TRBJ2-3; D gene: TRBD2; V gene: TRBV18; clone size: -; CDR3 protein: CASSPPTSGGADTQYF; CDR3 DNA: TGTGCCAGCTCACCCCCGACTAGCGGGGGGGCGGATACGCAGTATTTT
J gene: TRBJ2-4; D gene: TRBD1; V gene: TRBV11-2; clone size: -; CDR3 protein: CASSLDGWLLRDRGNIQYF; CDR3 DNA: TGTGCCAGCAGCTTAGATGGCTGGCTTTTGCGGGACAGGGGAAACATTCAGTACTTC
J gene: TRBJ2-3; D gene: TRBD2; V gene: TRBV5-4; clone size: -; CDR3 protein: CASSLGNSGRGTDTQYF; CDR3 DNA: TGTGCCAGCAGCTTAGGCAATAGCGGGCGGGGCACAGATACGCAGTATTTT
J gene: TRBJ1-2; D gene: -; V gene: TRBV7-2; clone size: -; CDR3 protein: CASSLVAGYTF; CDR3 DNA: TGTGCCAGCAGCTTAGTAGCTGGCTACACCTTC
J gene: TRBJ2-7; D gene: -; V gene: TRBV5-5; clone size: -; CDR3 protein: CASSSTSYEQYF; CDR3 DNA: TGTGCCAGCAGTTCTACTTCCTACGAGCAGTACTTC
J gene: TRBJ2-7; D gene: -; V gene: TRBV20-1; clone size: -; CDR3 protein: CSAIDSYEQYF; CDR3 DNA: TGCAGTGCTATTGACAGTTACGAGCAGTACTTC